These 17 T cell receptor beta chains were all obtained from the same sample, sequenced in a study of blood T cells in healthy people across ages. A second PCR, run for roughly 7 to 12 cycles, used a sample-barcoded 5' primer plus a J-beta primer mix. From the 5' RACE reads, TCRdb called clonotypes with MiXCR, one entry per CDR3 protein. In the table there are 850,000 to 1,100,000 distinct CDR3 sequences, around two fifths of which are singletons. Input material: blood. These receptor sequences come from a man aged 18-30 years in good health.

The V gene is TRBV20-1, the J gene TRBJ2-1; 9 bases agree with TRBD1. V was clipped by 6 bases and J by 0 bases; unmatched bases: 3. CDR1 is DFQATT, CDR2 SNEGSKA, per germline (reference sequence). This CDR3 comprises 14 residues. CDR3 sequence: CSAGTGSSYNEQFF. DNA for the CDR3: TGCAGTGCCGGGACAGGGAGCTCCTACAATGAGCAGTTCTTC.

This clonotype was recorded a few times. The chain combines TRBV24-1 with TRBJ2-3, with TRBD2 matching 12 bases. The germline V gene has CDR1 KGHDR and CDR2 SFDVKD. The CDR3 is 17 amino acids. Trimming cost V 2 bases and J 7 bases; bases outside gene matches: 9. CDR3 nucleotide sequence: TGTGCCACCAGTGATTCCCGACTAGCGGGGGCAGGAAATACGCAGTATTTT. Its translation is CATSDSRLAGAGNTQYF.

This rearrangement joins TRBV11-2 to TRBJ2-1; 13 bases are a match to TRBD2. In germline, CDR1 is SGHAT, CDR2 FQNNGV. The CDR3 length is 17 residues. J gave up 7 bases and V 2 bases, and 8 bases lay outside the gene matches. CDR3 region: CASSLTSGGALANEQFF. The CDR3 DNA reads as TGTGCCAGCAGCTTAACTAGCGGGGGGGCCTTGGCTAATGAGCAGTTCTTC.

As DNA, the CDR3 is TGTGCCAGTAGTATTTTCGGCAGGCTAAACAACTATGGCTACACCTTC. Its protein is CASSIFGRLNNYGYTF. J is TRBJ1-2 and V is TRBV19; no definite D call. This CDR3 is built from 16 residues. Germline assignment: CDR1 LNHDA and CDR2 SQIVND (reference sequence). Trimming pared 3 bases from V and 2 bases from J, leaving 16 bases between.

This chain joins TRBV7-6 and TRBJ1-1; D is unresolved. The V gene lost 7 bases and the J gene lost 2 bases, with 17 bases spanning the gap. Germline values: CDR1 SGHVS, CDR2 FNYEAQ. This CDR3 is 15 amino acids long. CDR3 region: CASTDSHSGNTEAFF. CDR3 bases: TGTGCCAGCACCGACTCCCACTCCGGAAACACTGAAGCTTTCTTT. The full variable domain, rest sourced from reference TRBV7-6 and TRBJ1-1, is GAGVSQSPRYKVTKRGQDVALRCDPISGHVSLYWYRQALGQGPEFLTYFNYEAQQDKSGLPNDRFSAERPEGSISTLTIQRTEQRDSAMYRCASTDSHSGNTEAFFGQGTRLTVV.

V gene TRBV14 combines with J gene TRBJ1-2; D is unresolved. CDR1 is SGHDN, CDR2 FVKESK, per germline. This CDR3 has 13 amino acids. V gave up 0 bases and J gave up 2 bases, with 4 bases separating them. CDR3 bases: TGTGCCAGCAGCCAAGAAATGAACTATGGCTACACCTTC. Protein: CASSQEMNYGYTF.

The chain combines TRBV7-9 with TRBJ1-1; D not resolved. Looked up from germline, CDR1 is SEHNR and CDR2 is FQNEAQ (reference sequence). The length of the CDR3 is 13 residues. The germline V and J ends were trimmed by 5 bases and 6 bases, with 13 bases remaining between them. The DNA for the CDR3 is TGTGCCAGCAGCCGGACCGAATCTGCTGAAGCTTTCTTT. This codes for CASSRTESAEAFF.

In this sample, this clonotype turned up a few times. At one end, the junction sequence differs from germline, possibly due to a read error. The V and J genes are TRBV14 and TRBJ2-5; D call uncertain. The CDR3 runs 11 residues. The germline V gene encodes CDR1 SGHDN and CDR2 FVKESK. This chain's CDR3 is CASSQDVTKYF. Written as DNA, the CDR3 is TGTGCCAGCAGCCAAGATGTGACCAAGTACTTC. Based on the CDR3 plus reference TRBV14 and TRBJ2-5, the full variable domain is EAGVTQFPSHSVIEKGQTVTLRCDPISGHDNLYWYRRVMGKEIKFLLHFVKESKQDESGMPNNRFLAERTGGTYSTLKVQPAELEDSGVYFCASSQDVTKYFGPGTRLLVL.

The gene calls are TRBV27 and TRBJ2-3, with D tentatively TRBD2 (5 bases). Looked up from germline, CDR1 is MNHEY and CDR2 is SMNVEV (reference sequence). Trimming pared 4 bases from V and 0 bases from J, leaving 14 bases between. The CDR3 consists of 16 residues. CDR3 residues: CASSSRPGISTDTQYF. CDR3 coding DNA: TGTGCCAGCAGTTCCCGTCCGGGGATTAGCACAGATACGCAGTATTTT.

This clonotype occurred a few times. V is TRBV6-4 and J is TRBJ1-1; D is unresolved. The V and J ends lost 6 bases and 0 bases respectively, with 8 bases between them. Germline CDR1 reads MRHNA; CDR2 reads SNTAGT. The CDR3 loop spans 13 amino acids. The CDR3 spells CASRTEMNTEAFF. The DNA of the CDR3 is TGTGCCAGCAGAACTGAGATGAACACTGAAGCTTTCTTT.

The CDR3 DNA sequence: TGTGCCAGCAGTTTCTCAAGGGGCAACACCGGGGAGCTGTTTTTT. Its protein is CASSFSRGNTGELFF. The chain has TRBV27 and TRBJ2-2; a possible D gene is TRBD1 (5 bases). Looked up from germline, CDR1 is MNHEY and CDR2 is SMNVEV (reference sequence). The V and J ends lost 3 bases and 2 bases respectively, with 10 bases between them. This CDR3 comprises 15 residues.

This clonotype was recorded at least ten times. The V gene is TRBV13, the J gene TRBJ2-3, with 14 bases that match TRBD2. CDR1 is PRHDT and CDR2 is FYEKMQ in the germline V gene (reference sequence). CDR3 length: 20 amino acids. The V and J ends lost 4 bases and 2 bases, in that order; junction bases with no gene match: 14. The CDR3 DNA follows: TGTGCCAGCAGCTCAAAACCAACGACTAGCGGGGGGGAGTTCACAGATACGCAGTATTTT. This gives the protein CASSSKPTTSGGEFTDTQYF. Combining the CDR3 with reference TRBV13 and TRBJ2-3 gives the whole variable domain AAGVIQSPRHLIKEKRETATLKCYPIPRHDTVYWYQQGPGQDPQFLISFYEKMQSDKGSIPDRFSAQQFSDYHSELNMSSLELGDSALYFCASSSKPTTSGGEFTDTQYFGPGTRLTVL.

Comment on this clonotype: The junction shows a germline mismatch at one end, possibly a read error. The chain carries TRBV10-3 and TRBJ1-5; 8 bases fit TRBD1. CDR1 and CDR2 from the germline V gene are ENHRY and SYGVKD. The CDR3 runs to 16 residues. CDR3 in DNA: TGTGCCATCGGTGATCCGGACAGGGCTGGCAATCAGCCCCAGCATTTT. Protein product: CAIGDPDRAGNQPQHF.

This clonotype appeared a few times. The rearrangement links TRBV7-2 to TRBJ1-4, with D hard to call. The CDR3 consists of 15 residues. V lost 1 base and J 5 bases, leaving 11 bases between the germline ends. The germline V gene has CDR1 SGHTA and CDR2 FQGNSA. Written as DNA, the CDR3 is TGTGCCAGCAGCTTAGATTCGGCACTAAATGAAAAACTGTTTTTT. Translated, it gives CASSLDSALNEKLFF.

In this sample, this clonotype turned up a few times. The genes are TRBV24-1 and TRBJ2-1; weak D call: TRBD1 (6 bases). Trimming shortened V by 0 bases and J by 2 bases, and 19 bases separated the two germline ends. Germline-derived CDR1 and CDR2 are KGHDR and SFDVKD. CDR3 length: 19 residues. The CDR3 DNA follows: TGTGCCACCAGTGATTTGGAAGGGGTCCGACAGGCGACCTACAATGAGCAGTTCTTC. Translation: CATSDLEGVRQATYNEQFF.

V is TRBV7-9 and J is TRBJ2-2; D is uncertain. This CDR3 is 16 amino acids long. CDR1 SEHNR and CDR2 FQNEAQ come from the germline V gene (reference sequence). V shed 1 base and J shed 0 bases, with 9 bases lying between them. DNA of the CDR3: TGTGCCAGCAGCTTAGTATCCAGAGCGAACACCGGGGAGCTGTTTTTT. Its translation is CASSLVSRANTGELFF.

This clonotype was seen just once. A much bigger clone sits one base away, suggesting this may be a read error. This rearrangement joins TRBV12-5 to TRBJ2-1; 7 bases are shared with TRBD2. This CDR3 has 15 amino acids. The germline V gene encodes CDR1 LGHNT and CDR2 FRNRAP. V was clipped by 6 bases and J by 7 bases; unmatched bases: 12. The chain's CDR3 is CASGTGRAGRNEQFF. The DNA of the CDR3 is TGTGCTAGTGGCACCGGACGAGCGGGACGTAATGAGCAGTTCTTC.